This record covers a single TCR beta chain. Original processing methods: Amplified reference gene primers provided the basis for estimating nucleated cell counts. The protocol was immunoSEQ multiplex PCR, while the TCRdb copy is restricted to in-frame clones and leaves out a portion. V and J calls and clone size are given by that table; D and trimming were obtained from the DNA. The repertoire has some 150,000 clones, approximately 90% of them found once; the top ten carry 9.5% to 12%. This entry is derived from a study of blood T cell repertoires in COVID-19. Study information: T cells, B-cell-depleted T cells, or PBMCs provided the cDNA or gDNA that served as material.

V was trimmed by 2 bases and J by 4 bases, leaving 8 bases between them. The V gene's germline CDR1 is LNHDA and CDR2 SQIVND (reference sequence). The CDR3 runs to 13 residues. This TCR was sampled from an elderly woman with acute or convalescent COVID-19. Sequencing was done on a sample of peripheral blood. The chain links TRBV19 to TRBJ1-1; unclear D gene. This CDR3 reads CASSIQEGTEAFF. The CDR3 DNA follows: TGTGCCAGTAGTATACAAGAGGGCACTGAAGCTTTCTTT. The full variable domain, rest sourced from reference TRBV19 and TRBJ1-1, is DGGITQSPKYLFRKEGQNVTLSCEQNLNHDAMYWYRQDPGQGLRLIYYSQIVNDFQKGDIAEGYSVSREKKESFPLTVTSAQKNPTAFYLCASSIQEGTEAFFGQGTRLTVV.